These 31 T cell receptor beta chains share one sample of origin, sequenced in a study of T-cell reconstitution after alpha-beta-depleted transplantation in children. A library of TCRbeta sequences, prepared with unique molecular identifiers, was generated. TCRdb recomputed calls from the PCR reads with MiXCR, one row per CDR3 protein. The sample consists of 120,000 to 150,000 distinct CDR3 sequences, around 9% of them appearing once. Sequenced here: PBMCs, mostly from graft donor cells, sampled 180 days after TCRalphabeta/CD19-depleted stem cell transplant. The origin of the receptors is a female patient aged 2-9 years who had a stem cell transplant for congenital amegakaryocytic thrombocytopenia, so the T cells may come from the graft donor.

This clonotype was detected ten times or more. V and J are TRBV12-3 or TRBV12-4 and TRBJ2-1; tentatively, D is TRBD2 (5 bases). V dropped 8 bases and J dropped 3 bases, with 20 bases sitting between them. The CDR3 length is 16 residues. CDR3 amino acids: CASGLKGGRHYNEQFF. The CDR3 nucleotides are TGTGCCAGCGGATTAAAGGGCGGGCGTCACTACAATGAGCAGTTCTTC.

The rearrangement joins TRBV3-1 to TRBJ2-7; 7 bases match TRBD1. The CDR3 totals 17 residues. The V and J ends lost 5 bases and 5 bases, in that order; junction bases with no gene match: 18. CDR1 and CDR2 (germline): LGHDT, YNNKEL (reference sequence). As DNA, the CDR3 is TGTGCCAGCAGCAAGCAGCGGACAGGCTCCTTTGGGGACGAGCAGTACTTC. It yields the protein CASSKQRTGSFGDEQYF.

To note about this clonotype: A read error is likely, as this CDR3 ends without the conserved phenylalanine or tryptophan. The DNA is omitted, as the CDR3 cannot be located on it reliably, and the CDR3 follows TCRdb's listing. V and J are TRBV28 and TRBJ2-5; the tabulated D call, TRBD2, remains unverified against the DNA. Germline values: CDR1 MDHEN, CDR2 SYDVKM. The CDR3 is 11 amino acids long, termini counted. The CDR3 region is CASRHLAGARI.

At least ten counts were recorded for this clonotype. The chain uses TRBV7-2 and TRBJ2-7; D not resolved. CDR1 and CDR2 (germline): SGHTA, FQGNSA. Trimming took 4 bases from V and 2 from J, leaving 15 bases between them. The CDR3 length is 15 residues. The CDR3 nucleotides read TGTGCCAGCAGCTCTAGAATGGGCCGTGCCTACGAGCAGTACTTC. Protein sequence: CASSSRMGRAYEQYF.

This clonotype showed up many times. The chain is built from TRBV29-1 and TRBJ2-3; possible D gene TRBD1, 6 bases. V lost 4 bases and J 2 bases, leaving 16 bases between the germline ends. CDR1 is SQVTM, CDR2 ANQGSEA, per germline. The CDR3 runs to 15 residues. The CDR3 sequence is CSVAPQGGVTDTQYF. In DNA form, the CDR3 reads TGCAGCGTTGCGCCACAGGGTGGGGTCACAGATACGCAGTATTTT.

This clonotype was recorded at least ten times. The J gene is TRBJ2-5, the V gene TRBV4-3; D tentatively fits TRBD1 or TRBD2 (5 bases each). Trimming left V 0 bases short and J 5 bases short, with 13 bases between. The CDR3 covers 15 residues. From germline, CDR1 is LGHNA and CDR2 YSLEER. The CDR3 loop is CASSQDVGAPETQYF. CDR3 coding DNA: TGCGCCAGCAGCCAAGATGTCGGGGCGCCGGAGACCCAGTACTTC.

The sample holds many counts of this clonotype. The chain carries TRBV20-1 and TRBJ1-5; no clear D. CDR3 length: 13 residues. Deletions cut 4 bases from V and 0 bases from J, with 7 bases between. Germline CDR1 reads DFQATT; CDR2 reads SNEGSKA (reference sequence). The CDR3 DNA reads TGCAGTGCTAAGCGGTATAGCAATCAGCCCCAGCATTTT. As protein: CSAKRYSNQPQHF.

Many counts were recorded for this clonotype. This chain links TRBV5-1 with TRBJ2-7; possible D gene TRBD1, 5 bases. The CDR3 has 15 amino acids. V gave up 0 bases and J gave up 0 bases, with 10 bases separating them. The germline gives CDR1 SGHRS, CDR2 YFSETQ. CDR3: CASSLVRGHSYEQYF. The DNA for the CDR3 is TGCGCCAGCAGCTTGGTGAGAGGACACTCCTACGAGCAGTACTTC.

The rearrangement links TRBV6-5 to TRBJ2-1; weak D call: TRBD2 (5 bases). V dropped 0 bases and J dropped 6 bases, with 12 bases sitting between them. The CDR3 loop spans 15 amino acids. From germline, CDR1 is MNHEY and CDR2 SVGAGI. DNA for the CDR3: TGTGCCAGCAGTTACTCTAGCGTCTCCCGCAATGAGCAGTTCTTC. Translated, it gives CASSYSSVSRNEQFF.

V is TRBV5-1 and J is TRBJ2-3; no reliable D call. Trimming removed 0 bases from V and 2 bases from J, with 7 bases in between. The CDR3 sequence is 14 residues long. Germline values: CDR1 SGHRS, CDR2 YFSETQ. This chain's CDR3 is CASSLDSPTDTQYF. The DNA for the CDR3 is TGCGCCAGCAGCTTGGACAGTCCCACAGATACGCAGTATTTT.

The V and J genes are TRBV27 and TRBJ2-7, with TRBD1 as a possible D gene (5 bases). In germline, CDR1 is MNHEY, CDR2 SMNVEV (reference sequence). Deletions cut 4 bases from V and 2 bases from J, with 12 bases between. The CDR3 runs to 14 residues. CDR3 coding DNA: TGTGCCAGCAGTTCCCGACAGTCGGCCTACGAGCAGTACTTC. Its translation is CASSSRQSAYEQYF.

Sample share makes this clonotype medium-sized. The chain uses TRBV5-1 and TRBJ2-1, with D uncertain. Germline V CDR1 and CDR2: SGHRS, YFSETQ. The CDR3 spans 16 residues. The ends were cut back, 2 bases at V and 2 bases at J, with 14 bases in the middle. The CDR3 is CASSLGAPLAYNEQFF. The DNA for the CDR3 is TGCGCCAGCAGCTTAGGAGCGCCTCTCGCCTACAATGAGCAGTTCTTC.

The chain joins TRBV20-1 to TRBJ1-6; D may be TRBD1 (5 bases). Trimming stripped 3 bases from V and 6 bases from J, with 12 bases between. The germline CDR1 and CDR2 sequences are DFQATT and SNEGSKA (reference sequence). This CDR3 is 14 amino acids long. The CDR3, as DNA: TGCAGTGCTAGTACAGGAGGCGGTAATTCACCCCTCCACTTT. Its translation is CSASTGGGNSPLHF.

As for this clonotype: Given a much more abundant clone one base away, this may be a read error. V usage is TRBV3-1 and J usage is TRBJ2-5; no reliable D call. This CDR3 is built from 11 residues. CDR1 is LGHDT, CDR2 YNNKEL, per germline (reference sequence). The CDR3 region has the DNA TGTGCCAGCAGCCAGGCTGAGACCCAGTGCTTC. Its protein is CASSQAETQCF.

The chain joins TRBV7-9 to TRBJ2-3; TRBD2 agrees at 8 bases. Germline CDR1 SEHNR, CDR2 FQNEAQ (reference sequence). This CDR3 has 16 residues. J gave up 2 bases and V 1 base, and 5 bases lay outside the gene matches. As DNA, the CDR3 is TGTGCCAGCAGCTTAGTACTAGCGGTATTCACAGATACGCAGTATTTT. As protein: CASSLVLAVFTDTQYF.

In its sample, this clonotype was seen a few times. The J gene is TRBJ1-1, the V gene TRBV2; D is ambiguous. Trimming left V 6 bases short and J 6 bases short, with 11 bases between. This CDR3 comprises 12 residues. Germline V gene sequence: CDR1 SNHLY, CDR2 FYNNEI. This chain's CDR3 is CASSESFSEAFF. DNA for the CDR3: TGTGCCAGCAGCGAGAGTTTCTCTGAAGCTTTCTTT.

The V call is TRBV7-9, the J call TRBJ2-5; D unclear. V lost 5 bases to trimming and J lost 3 bases, with 4 bases between them. Germline V gene data show CDR1 as SEHNR and CDR2 as FQNEAQ (reference sequence). CDR3 length equals 11 residues. The CDR3 DNA follows: TGTGCCAGCAGCAAGAAAGAGACCCAGTACTTC. Its translation is CASSKKETQYF.

This clonotype has a count of ten or more. The chain carries TRBV12-3 or TRBV12-4 and TRBJ1-5; TRBD1 is a possible D gene (6 bases). The CDR3 totals 17 residues. V dropped 5 bases and J dropped 0 bases, with 17 bases sitting between them. The CDR3 loop reads CASSLQGSGHSNQPQHF. The CDR3 coding sequence is TGTGCCAGCAGTCTACAGGGTTCGGGACATAGCAATCAGCCCCAGCATTTT.

This clonotype was observed many times. The DNA of the CDR3 is TGCGCCAGCAGCTTGGACAGAGCTGTCTACGAGCAGTACTTC. Its protein product is CASSLDRAVYEQYF. The chain carries TRBV5-1 and TRBJ2-7; no definite D call. V shed 0 bases and J shed 3 bases, with 10 bases lying between them. The CDR3 spans 14 residues. CDR1 SGHRS and CDR2 YFSETQ come from the germline V gene. Full variable domain (remainder filled in from reference TRBV5-1 and TRBJ2-7): KAGVTQTPRYLIKTRGQQVTLSCSPISGHRSVSWYQQTPGQGLQFLFEYFSETQRNKGNFPGRFSGRQFSNSRSEMNVSTLELGDSALYLCASSLDRAVYEQYFGPGTRLTVT.

In its sample, this clonotype was seen many times. The gene calls are TRBV20-1 and TRBJ2-1; maybe TRBD2 (6 bases). CDR3 length: 16 residues. CDR1 and CDR2 from the germline V gene are DFQATT and SNEGSKA (reference sequence). Deletions cut 2 bases from V and 4 bases from J, with 18 bases between. CDR3 region: CSARNPIAVFYNEQFF. The CDR3 DNA follows: TGCAGTGCTAGAAATCCTATAGCGGTGTTTTACAATGAGCAGTTCTTC.

The table lists this clonotype with a few counts. J is TRBJ2-7 and V is TRBV11-2; TRBD1 matches 7 bases. The V gene end was trimmed by 5 bases and the J gene end by 1 base; junction bases not matched to a gene: 11. Germline V CDR1 and CDR2: SGHAT, FQNNGV. This CDR3 is built from 16 residues. This chain's CDR3 is CASSPIPTGRSYEQYF. CDR3 DNA sequence: TGTGCCAGCAGCCCCATCCCGACAGGGAGATCCTACGAGCAGTACTTC. Complete variable domain (other parts from reference TRBV11-2 and TRBJ2-7): EAGVAQSPRYKIIEKRQSVAFWCNPISGHATLYWYQQILGQGPKLLIQFQNNGVVDDSQLPKDRFSAERLKGVDSTLKIQPAKLEDSAVYLCASSPIPTGRSYEQYFGPGTRLTVT.

The sample holds many counts of this clonotype. V is TRBV20-1 and J is TRBJ1-5; D unresolved. This CDR3 spans 12 amino acids. Trimming cost V 3 bases and J 5 bases, with 8 bases left between them. The germline V gene encodes CDR1 DFQATT and CDR2 SNEGSKA (reference sequence). The CDR3 bases are TGCAGTGCTAGTAGTCGGTATCAGCCCCAGCATTTT. Its protein product is CSASSRYQPQHF.

V usage is TRBV19 and J usage is TRBJ2-3; a possible D gene is TRBD2 (5 bases). The CDR3 spans 13 residues. The germline V gene has CDR1 LNHDA and CDR2 SQIVND (reference sequence). V dropped 8 bases and J dropped 2 bases, with 11 bases sitting between them. CDR3 sequence (DNA): TGTGCCAGTCGGGCGGGCTACACAGATACGCAGTATTTT. It translates to CASRAGYTDTQYF.

The chain is built from TRBV5-4 and TRBJ2-1, with unresolved D. V was trimmed by 0 bases and J by 0 bases, leaving 4 bases between them. CDR3 size: 14 residues. Germline V CDR1 and CDR2: SGHNT, YYREEE (reference sequence). The CDR3 sequence is CASSLGNSYNEQFF. The DNA of the CDR3 is TGTGCCAGCAGCTTGGGAAACTCCTACAATGAGCAGTTCTTC.

In this sample, this clonotype turned up many times. One junction end does not reproduce the germline sequence, and a read error may be involved. The chain carries TRBV5-1 and TRBJ2-3; no firm D call. This CDR3 region has 14 residues. The germline CDR1 and CDR2 sequences are SGHRS and YFSETQ. The chain's CDR3 is CASSLYGSTDTQYF. CDR3 coding DNA: TGTGCCAGCAGTTTGTATGGTAGCACAGATACGCAGTATTTT.

This clonotype was counted ten times or more. The chain uses TRBV5-1 and TRBJ2-3; D not certain. Germline V lookup: CDR1 SGHRS, CDR2 YFSETQ. The CDR3 is 13 residues long. The V and J ends lost 0 bases and 5 bases respectively, with 7 bases between them. CDR3 sequence reads: CASSLGRRDTQYF. DNA of the CDR3: TGCGCCAGCAGCTTGGGTAGGAGAGATACGCAGTATTTT.

This clonotype was seen at least ten times. The CDR3 nucleotides read TGCGCCAGCAGGGAGAGCACAGATACGCAGTATTTT. As protein: CASRESTDTQYF. The rearrangement uses TRBV5-1 and TRBJ2-3; D remains unclear. Between the trimmed V and J ends, which lost 5 bases and 0 bases, there was a span of 4 bases. Germline V lookup: CDR1 SGHRS, CDR2 YFSETQ. This CDR3 is 12 amino acids long.

The sample holds one count of this clonotype. A read error is possible here, since a much larger clone lies one base away. The genes are TRBV6-5 and TRBJ2-5; TRBD2 is a possible D gene (7 bases). Germline V CDR1 and CDR2: MNHEY, SVGAGI. This CDR3 region has 13 residues. V lost 8 bases and J lost 5, with 15 bases in between. CDR3 loop: CASGYGGRETQYF. The CDR3 DNA is TGTGCCAGCGGCTACGGGGGGCGTGAGACCCAGTACTTC.

V is TRBV6-5 and J is TRBJ1-1; D remains ambiguous. The CDR3 extends over 13 amino acids. Germline assignment: CDR1 MNHEY and CDR2 SVGAGI. With 1 base removed from V and 1 base from J, the gap between germline ends came to 4 bases. CDR3 DNA: TGTGCCAGCAGTTACTGGGGGAACACTGAAGCTTTCTTT. Amino acids: CASSYWGNTEAFF.

This clonotype was recorded many times. The chain carries TRBV2 and TRBJ2-5; D unclear. The ends were cut back, 2 bases at V and 3 bases at J, with 10 bases in the middle. The CDR3 sequence is 14 residues long. Looked up from germline, CDR1 is SNHLY and CDR2 is FYNNEI. The CDR3 spells CASSEPGSKETQYF. CDR3 DNA: TGTGCCAGCAGTGAACCAGGTTCTAAAGAGACCCAGTACTTC.

The rearrangement uses TRBV5-1 and TRBJ1-6; 8 positions match TRBD1. Trimming at V came to 3 bases and at J to 5 bases, leaving 4 bases not matched to a gene. CDR3 length: 15 amino acids. CDR1 is SGHRS, CDR2 YFSETQ, per germline. The CDR3 coding sequence is TGCGCCAGCAGCTATCGACAGGGGAATAATTCACCCCTCCACTTT. Translation: CASSYRQGNNSPLHF.